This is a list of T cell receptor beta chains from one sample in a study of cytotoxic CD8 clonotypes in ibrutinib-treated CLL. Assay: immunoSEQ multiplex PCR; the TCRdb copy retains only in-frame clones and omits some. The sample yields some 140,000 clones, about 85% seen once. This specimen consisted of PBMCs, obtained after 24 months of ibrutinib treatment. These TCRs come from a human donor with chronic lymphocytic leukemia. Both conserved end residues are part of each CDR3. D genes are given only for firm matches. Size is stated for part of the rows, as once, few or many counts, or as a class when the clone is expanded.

CDR3aa: CASPGTAVNEQFF
CDR3nt: TGTGCCAGCCCCGGGACAGCAGTCAATGAGCAGTTCTTC
abundance: .
d_gene: TRBD1
v_gene: TRBV18
j_gene: TRBJ2-1

CDR3aa: CASSTSQETQYF
CDR3nt: TGTGCCAGCAGTACCTCCCAAGAGACCCAGTACTTC
abundance: few
d_gene: .
v_gene: TRBV27
j_gene: TRBJ2-5

CDR3aa: CASSGLAGGSSYEQYF
CDR3nt: TGTGCCAGCAGCGGACTAGCGGGGGGCTCCTCCTACGAGCAGTACTTC
abundance: few
d_gene: TRBD2
v_gene: TRBV9
j_gene: TRBJ2-7

CDR3aa: CASSRLPGGLGPQHF
CDR3nt: TGTGCCAGCAGCCGTCTACCCGGGGGGCTGGGGCCCCAGCATTTT
abundance: once
d_gene: .
v_gene: TRBV7-6
j_gene: TRBJ1-5

CDR3aa: CASNRQTGELFF
CDR3nt: TGTGCCAGCAACCGACAGACCGGGGAGCTGTTTTTT
abundance: .
d_gene: .
v_gene: TRBV2
j_gene: TRBJ2-2

CDR3aa: CASSRTGFSTDTQYF
CDR3nt: TGTGCCAGTAGTAGGACAGGGTTTAGCACAGATACGCAGTATTTT
abundance: .
d_gene: TRBD1
v_gene: TRBV19
j_gene: TRBJ2-3

CDR3aa: CASSATRTGATNEKLFF
CDR3nt: TGTGCCAGCTCAGCCACGCGGACGGGAGCAACTAATGAAAAACTGTTTTTT
abundance: .
d_gene: .
v_gene: TRBV18
j_gene: TRBJ1-4

CDR3aa: CASSRTSNQPQHF
CDR3nt: TGTGCCAGCAGCCGGACTAGCAATCAGCCCCAGCATTTT
abundance: once
d_gene: .
v_gene: TRBV7-2
j_gene: TRBJ1-5

CDR3aa: CASSRNGAQETQYF
CDR3nt: TGTGCCAGCAGCCGGAACGGGGCTCAAGAGACCCAGTACTTC
abundance: .
d_gene: .
v_gene: TRBV7-2
j_gene: TRBJ2-5

CDR3aa: CASSSEGRTPGYGYTF
CDR3nt: TGTGCCAGCAGCTCCGAGGGACGGACTCCTGGCTATGGCTACACCTTC
abundance: .
d_gene: .
v_gene: TRBV7-2
j_gene: TRBJ1-2

CDR3aa: CASSPGGNEKLFF
CDR3nt: TGTGCCAGCTCACCGGGAGGAAATGAAAAACTGTTTTTT
abundance: .
d_gene: .
v_gene: TRBV18
j_gene: TRBJ1-4

CDR3aa: CASSKWPAQSRANVLTF
CDR3nt: TGCGCCAGCAGTAAGTGGCCAGCACAAAGTCGGGCCAACGTCCTGACTTTC
abundance: once
d_gene: .
v_gene: TRBV10-1
j_gene: TRBJ2-6

CDR3aa: CASSPPTGTFYEQYF
CDR3nt: TGTGCCAGTAGTCCCCCGACAGGCACGTTTTACGAGCAGTACTTC
abundance: .
d_gene: .
v_gene: TRBV19
j_gene: TRBJ2-7

CDR3aa: CASSGRQTSNQPQHF
CDR3nt: TGTGCCAGCAGTGGTCGACAGACTAGCAATCAGCCCCAGCATTTT
abundance: .
d_gene: .
v_gene: TRBV27
j_gene: TRBJ1-5

CDR3aa: CASSHVGVAFGNQPQHF
CDR3nt: TGTGCCAGCTCCCATGTGGGGGTGGCGTTCGGCAATCAGCCCCAGCATTTT
abundance: .
d_gene: .
v_gene: TRBV18
j_gene: TRBJ1-5

CDR3aa: CASSLPTASTGELFF
CDR3nt: TGTGCCAGCAGCCTCCCGACAGCTTCCACCGGGGAGCTGTTTTTT
abundance: .
d_gene: .
v_gene: TRBV7-9
j_gene: TRBJ2-2

CDR3aa: CSGGAGDTQYF
CDR3nt: TGCAGTGGGGGGGCAGGGGATACGCAGTATTTT
abundance: .
d_gene: .
v_gene: TRBV20-1
j_gene: TRBJ2-3

CDR3aa: CASSLAKAELYGYTF
CDR3nt: TGTGCCAGCAGCTTAGCGAAGGCAGAATTATATGGCTACACCTTC
abundance: .
d_gene: .
v_gene: TRBV7-9
j_gene: TRBJ1-2

CDR3aa: CASSEVAGQGHNEQFF
CDR3nt: TGTGCCAGCAGTGAAGTTGCGGGCCAGGGCCACAATGAGCAGTTCTTC
abundance: .
d_gene: .
v_gene: TRBV6-1
j_gene: TRBJ2-1

CDR3aa: CASSLAGGPETQYF
CDR3nt: TGTGCCAGCAGCTTAGCGGGGGGGCCGGAGACCCAGTACTTC
abundance: .
d_gene: TRBD2
v_gene: TRBV13
j_gene: TRBJ2-5

CDR3aa: CASLPGQLYTDTQYF
CDR3nt: TGTGCCAGCCTTCCGGGACAGCTTTACACAGATACGCAGTATTTT
abundance: .
d_gene: TRBD1
v_gene: TRBV6-6
j_gene: TRBJ2-3

CDR3aa: CASSPTIPQPQHF
CDR3nt: TGTGCCAGCAGCCCTACGATTCCCCAGCCCCAGCATTTT
abundance: .
d_gene: .
v_gene: TRBV7-2
j_gene: TRBJ1-5

CDR3aa: CACTRSSGNTIYF
CDR3nt: TGTGCCTGCACCCGCAGCTCTGGAAACACCATATATTTT
abundance: .
d_gene: .
v_gene: TRBV30
j_gene: TRBJ1-3

CDR3aa: CASSTQGSDGYTF
CDR3nt: TGTGCCAGCAGTACACAGGGATCCGATGGCTACACCTTC
abundance: .
d_gene: .
v_gene: TRBV2
j_gene: TRBJ1-2

CDR3aa: CASSERGPSTDTQYF
CDR3nt: TGTGCCAGCAGTGAGAGGGGGCCTAGCACAGATACGCAGTATTTT
abundance: .
d_gene: TRBD1
v_gene: TRBV6-1
j_gene: TRBJ2-3

CDR3aa: CASSLVGDPGANVLTF
CDR3nt: TGTGCCAGCAGCTTAGTAGGGGACCCTGGGGCCAACGTCCTGACTTTC
abundance: .
d_gene: .
v_gene: TRBV7-9
j_gene: TRBJ2-6

CDR3aa: CASSPPGGETQYF
CDR3nt: TGTGCCAGCAGCCCCCCCGGGGGAGAGACCCAGTACTTC
abundance: .
d_gene: .
v_gene: TRBV7-2
j_gene: TRBJ2-5

CDR3aa: CASSLTGQGARTEAFF
CDR3nt: TGTGCCAGCAGTTTAACCGGACAGGGGGCGAGAACTGAAGCTTTCTTT
abundance: .
d_gene: TRBD1
v_gene: TRBV28
j_gene: TRBJ1-1

CDR3aa: CASSLGGGTSSYNEQFF
CDR3nt: TGCGCCAGCAGCTTGGGGGGCGGGACAAGCTCCTACAATGAGCAGTTCTTC
abundance: .
d_gene: .
v_gene: TRBV5-1
j_gene: TRBJ2-1

CDR3aa: CAIEMTATYEQYF
CDR3nt: TGTGCCATCGAGATGACAGCAACCTACGAGCAGTACTTC
abundance: .
d_gene: .
v_gene: TRBV6-1
j_gene: TRBJ2-7

CDR3aa: CASRSGAVSNQPQHF
CDR3nt: TGTGCCAGTAGATCAGGGGCGGTTAGCAATCAGCCCCAGCATTTT
abundance: .
d_gene: .
v_gene: TRBV19
j_gene: TRBJ1-5

CDR3aa: CASRASGGFSYEQYF
CDR3nt: TGCGCCAGCAGGGCTAGCGGGGGGTTCTCCTACGAGCAGTACTTC
abundance: .
d_gene: TRBD2
v_gene: TRBV5-1
j_gene: TRBJ2-7

CDR3aa: CASSLDLYLSYNSPLHF
CDR3nt: TGTGCCAGCAGCTTAGACCTTTACCTCTCCTATAATTCACCCCTCCACTTT
abundance: few
d_gene: .
v_gene: TRBV11-2
j_gene: TRBJ1-6

CDR3aa: CASRGAGTSYNEQFF
CDR3nt: TGTGCCAGTAGGGGAGCCGGGACTAGTTACAATGAGCAGTTCTTC
abundance: .
d_gene: TRBD2
v_gene: TRBV19
j_gene: TRBJ2-1

CDR3aa: CASSPRGAGYTDTQYF
CDR3nt: TGTGCCAGTAGTCCCCGTGGGGCCGGGTACACAGATACGCAGTATTTT
abundance: .
d_gene: .
v_gene: TRBV19
j_gene: TRBJ2-3

CDR3aa: CAISEQGYNEQFF
CDR3nt: TGTGCCATCAGTGAACAGGGTTACAATGAGCAGTTCTTC
abundance: few
d_gene: .
v_gene: TRBV10-3
j_gene: TRBJ2-1

CDR3aa: CASRKRTGVAETQYF
CDR3nt: TGCGCCAGCAGGAAACGGACAGGGGTGGCAGAGACCCAGTACTTC
abundance: .
d_gene: TRBD1
v_gene: TRBV5-1
j_gene: TRBJ2-5

CDR3aa: CAWSAPVFRYYEQYF
CDR3nt: TGTGCCTGGAGTGCCCCGGTTTTTAGATACTACGAGCAGTACTTC
abundance: .
d_gene: .
v_gene: TRBV30
j_gene: TRBJ2-7

CDR3aa: CASSPQTGEMREQYF
CDR3nt: TGTGCCAGCAGCCCTCAGACAGGGGAGATGAGGGAGCAGTACTTC
abundance: .
d_gene: TRBD1
v_gene: TRBV6-5
j_gene: TRBJ2-7

CDR3aa: CASSSKRTGGNTGELFF
CDR3nt: TGCGCCAGCAGCTCGAAGCGGACAGGGGGAAACACCGGGGAGCTGTTTTTT
abundance: few
d_gene: TRBD1
v_gene: TRBV5-1
j_gene: TRBJ2-2

CDR3aa: CATSRNQGDYGYTF
CDR3nt: TGTGCCACCAGCAGAAACCAGGGTGACTATGGCTACACCTTC
abundance: .
d_gene: .
v_gene: TRBV15
j_gene: TRBJ1-2

CDR3aa: CASSPGVVETQYF
CDR3nt: TGTGCCAGCAGCCCAGGGGTGGTAGAGACCCAGTACTTC
abundance: .
d_gene: .
v_gene: TRBV7-8
j_gene: TRBJ2-5

CDR3aa: CASSVLKGNTPDTQYF
CDR3nt: TGTGCCAGCAGCGTATTAAAGGGGAATACCCCAGATACGCAGTATTTT
abundance: .
d_gene: .
v_gene: TRBV9
j_gene: TRBJ2-3

CDR3aa: CASSHRGSSTEAFF
CDR3nt: TGTGCCAGTAGTCACAGGGGATCTAGCACTGAAGCTTTCTTT
abundance: .
d_gene: TRBD1
v_gene: TRBV19
j_gene: TRBJ1-1

CDR3aa: CASSPRGQGHQPQHF
CDR3nt: TGTGCCAGTAGTCCACGGGGACAGGGGCATCAGCCCCAGCATTTT
abundance: .
d_gene: TRBD1
v_gene: TRBV19
j_gene: TRBJ1-5

CDR3aa: CASSIGTGSRLNQPQHF
CDR3nt: TGTGCCAGTAGTATTGGGACAGGGTCACGTCTGAATCAGCCCCAGCATTTT
abundance: .
d_gene: TRBD1
v_gene: TRBV19
j_gene: TRBJ1-5

CDR3aa: CASSRSTSGGTSILGDTQYF
CDR3nt: TGTGCCAGCAGCCGGAGTACTAGCGGGGGGACTTCCATCCTCGGGGATACGCAGTATTTT
abundance: .
d_gene: TRBD2
v_gene: TRBV5-4
j_gene: TRBJ2-3

CDR3aa: CASSYRWDSGANVLTF
CDR3nt: TGTGCCAGCAGCTACCGTTGGGACTCTGGGGCCAACGTCCTGACTTTC
abundance: few
d_gene: .
v_gene: TRBV27
j_gene: TRBJ2-6

CDR3aa: CASSPPTDTQYF
CDR3nt: TGTGCCAGCAGCCCCCCCACAGATACGCAGTATTTT
abundance: .
d_gene: .
v_gene: TRBV7-2
j_gene: TRBJ2-3

CDR3aa: CASSVAGSQSTDTQYF
CDR3nt: TGTGCCAGCAGCGTAGCTGGTAGCCAAAGCACAGATACGCAGTATTTT
abundance: .
d_gene: .
v_gene: TRBV9
j_gene: TRBJ2-3

CDR3aa: CASSDDIAKNIQYF
CDR3nt: TGTGCCAGCTCTGATGACATAGCCAAAAACATTCAGTACTTC
abundance: .
d_gene: .
v_gene: TRBV18
j_gene: TRBJ2-4

CDR3aa: CAIGGNSGSGYEQYF
CDR3nt: TGTGCCATCGGGGGGAACTCAGGGTCAGGCTACGAGCAGTACTTC
abundance: .
d_gene: .
v_gene: TRBV10-3
j_gene: TRBJ2-7

CDR3aa: CASTRPRQDSGNTIYF
CDR3nt: TGTGCCAGCACCCGTCCACGACAGGACTCTGGAAACACCATATATTTT
abundance: .
d_gene: .
v_gene: TRBV28
j_gene: TRBJ1-3

CDR3aa: CAWSVAGSENQETQYF
CDR3nt: TGTGCCTGGAGTGTAGCGGGTAGCGAAAACCAAGAGACCCAGTACTTC
abundance: .
d_gene: .
v_gene: TRBV30
j_gene: TRBJ2-5

CDR3aa: CASSLPPGPLHEQFF
CDR3nt: TGTGCCAGCAGCCTCCCCCCTGGACCCCTTCATGAGCAGTTCTTC
abundance: .
d_gene: .
v_gene: TRBV7-2
j_gene: TRBJ2-1

CDR3aa: CATNPGAHWETQYF
CDR3nt: TGTGCCACCAATCCCGGGGCCCATTGGGAGACCCAGTACTTC
abundance: .
d_gene: .
v_gene: TRBV19
j_gene: TRBJ2-5